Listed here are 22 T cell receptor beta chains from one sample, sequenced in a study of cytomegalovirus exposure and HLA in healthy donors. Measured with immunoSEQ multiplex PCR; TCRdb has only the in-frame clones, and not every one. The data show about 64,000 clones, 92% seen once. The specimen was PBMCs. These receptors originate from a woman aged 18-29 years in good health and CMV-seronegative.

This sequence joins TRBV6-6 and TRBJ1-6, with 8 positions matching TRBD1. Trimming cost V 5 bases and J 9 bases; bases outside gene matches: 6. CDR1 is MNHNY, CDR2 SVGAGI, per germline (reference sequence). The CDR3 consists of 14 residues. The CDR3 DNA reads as TGTGCCAGCAGTCCTGACAGGGGCGGTTCACCCCTCCACTTT. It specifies CASSPDRGGSPLHF.

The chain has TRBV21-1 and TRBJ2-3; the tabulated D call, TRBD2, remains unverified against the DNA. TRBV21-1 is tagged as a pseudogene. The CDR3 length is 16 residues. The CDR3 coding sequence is TGTGCCAGCAGCAAAGATTGCGGGAGGGCCGGAGATACGCAGTATTTT. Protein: CASSKDCGRAGDTQYF.

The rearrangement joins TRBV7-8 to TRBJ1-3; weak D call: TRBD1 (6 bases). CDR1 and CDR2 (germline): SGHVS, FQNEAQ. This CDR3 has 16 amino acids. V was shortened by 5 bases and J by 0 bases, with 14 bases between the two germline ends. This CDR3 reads CASSPYRVDSGNTIYF. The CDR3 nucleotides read TGTGCCAGCAGCCCATACAGGGTAGACTCTGGAAACACCATATATTTT.

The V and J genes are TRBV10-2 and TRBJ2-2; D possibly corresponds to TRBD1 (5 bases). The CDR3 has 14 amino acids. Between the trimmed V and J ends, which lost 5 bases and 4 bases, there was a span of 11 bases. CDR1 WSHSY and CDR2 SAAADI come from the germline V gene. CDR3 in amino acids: CASSLDDSTGELFF. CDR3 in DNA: TGCGCCAGCAGTCTAGATGACAGCACCGGGGAGCTGTTTTTT.

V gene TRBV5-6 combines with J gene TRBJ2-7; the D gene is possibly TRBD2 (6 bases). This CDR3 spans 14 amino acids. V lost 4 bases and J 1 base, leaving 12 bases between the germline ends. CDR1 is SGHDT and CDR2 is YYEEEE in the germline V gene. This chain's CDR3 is CASSPYGTSYEQYF. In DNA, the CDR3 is TGTGCCAGCAGCCCGTATGGGACTTCCTACGAGCAGTACTTC.

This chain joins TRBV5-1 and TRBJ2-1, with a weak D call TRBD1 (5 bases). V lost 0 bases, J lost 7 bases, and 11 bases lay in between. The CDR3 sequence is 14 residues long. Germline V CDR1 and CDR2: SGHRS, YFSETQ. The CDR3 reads CASSLGTAGNEQFF. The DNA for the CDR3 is TGCGCCAGCAGCTTGGGCACAGCAGGGAATGAGCAGTTCTTC.

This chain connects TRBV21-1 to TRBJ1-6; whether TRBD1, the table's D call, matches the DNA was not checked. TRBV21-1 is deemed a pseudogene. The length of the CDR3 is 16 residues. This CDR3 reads CASRSEGQAYNSPLHF. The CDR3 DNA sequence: TGTGCCAGCAGGTCCGAGGGACAGGCCTATAATTCACCCCTCCACTTT.

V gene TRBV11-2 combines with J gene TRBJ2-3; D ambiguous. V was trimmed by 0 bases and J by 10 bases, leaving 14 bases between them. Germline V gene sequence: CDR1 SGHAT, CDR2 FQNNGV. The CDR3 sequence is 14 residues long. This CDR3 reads CASSLDGGLSAQYF. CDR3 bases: TGTGCCAGCAGCTTAGACGGTGGGCTCTCAGCGCAGTATTTT.

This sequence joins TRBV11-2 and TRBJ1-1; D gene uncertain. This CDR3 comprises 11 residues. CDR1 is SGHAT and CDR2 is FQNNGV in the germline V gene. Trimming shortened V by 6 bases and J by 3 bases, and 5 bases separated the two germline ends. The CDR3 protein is CASSRYTEAFF. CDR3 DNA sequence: TGTGCCAGCAGTAGATACACTGAAGCTTTCTTT. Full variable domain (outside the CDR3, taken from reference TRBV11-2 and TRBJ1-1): EAGVAQSPRYKIIEKRQSVAFWCNPISGHATLYWYQQILGQGPKLLIQFQNNGVVDDSQLPKDRFSAERLKGVDSTLKIQPAKLEDSAVYLCASSRYTEAFFGQGTRLTVV.

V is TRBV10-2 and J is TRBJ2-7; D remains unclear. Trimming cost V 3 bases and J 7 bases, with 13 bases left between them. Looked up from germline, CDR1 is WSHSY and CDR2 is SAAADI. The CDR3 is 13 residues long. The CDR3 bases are TGCGCCAGCAGTGACTACACCCTCGGGGAGCAGTACTTC. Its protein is CASSDYTLGEQYF.

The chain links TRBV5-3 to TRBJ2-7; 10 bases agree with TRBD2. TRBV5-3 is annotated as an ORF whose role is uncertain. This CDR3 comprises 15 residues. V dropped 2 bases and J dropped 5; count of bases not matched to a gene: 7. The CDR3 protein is CARSLAGGLVDEQYF. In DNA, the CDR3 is TGTGCCAGAAGCTTAGCGGGGGGGTTAGTGGACGAGCAGTACTTC.

The CDR3 DNA reads as TGTGCCAGCTCACCAGCAGGGGAAAACTATGGCTACACCTTC. It codes for CASSPAGENYGYTF. The genes are TRBV18 and TRBJ1-2; D is possibly TRBD1 (6 bases). Germline-derived CDR1 and CDR2 are KGHSH and LQKENI. The V end lost 2 bases, the J end lost 2 bases, and 9 bases lay between the germline ends. The CDR3 consists of 14 residues.

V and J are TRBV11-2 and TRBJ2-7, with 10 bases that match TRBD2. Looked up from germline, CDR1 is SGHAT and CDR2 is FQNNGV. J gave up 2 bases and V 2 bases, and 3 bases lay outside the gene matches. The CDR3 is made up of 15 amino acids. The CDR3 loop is CASSLTSGVTYEQYF. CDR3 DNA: TGTGCCAGCAGCTTAACTAGCGGGGTTACCTACGAGCAGTACTTC.

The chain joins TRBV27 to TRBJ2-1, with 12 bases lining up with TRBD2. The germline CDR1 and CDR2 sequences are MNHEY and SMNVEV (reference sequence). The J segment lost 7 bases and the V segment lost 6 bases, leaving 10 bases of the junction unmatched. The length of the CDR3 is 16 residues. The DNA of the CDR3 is TGTGCCAGCAGGAGACTAGCGGGAGACCGAAGGAATGAGCAGTTCTTC. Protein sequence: CASRRLAGDRRNEQFF.

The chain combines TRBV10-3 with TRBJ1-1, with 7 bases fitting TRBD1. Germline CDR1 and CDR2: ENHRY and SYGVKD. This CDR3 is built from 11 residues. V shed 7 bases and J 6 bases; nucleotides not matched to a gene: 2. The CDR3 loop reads CAITGTAEAFF. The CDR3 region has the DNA TGTGCCATCACCGGGACAGCTGAAGCTTTCTTT.

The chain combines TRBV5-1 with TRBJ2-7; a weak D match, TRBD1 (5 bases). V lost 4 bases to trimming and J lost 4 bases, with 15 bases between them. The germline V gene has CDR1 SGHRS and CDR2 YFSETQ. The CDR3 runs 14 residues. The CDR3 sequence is CASSEDARTYEQYF. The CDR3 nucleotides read TGCGCCAGCAGCGAGGACGCTAGGACATACGAGCAGTACTTC.

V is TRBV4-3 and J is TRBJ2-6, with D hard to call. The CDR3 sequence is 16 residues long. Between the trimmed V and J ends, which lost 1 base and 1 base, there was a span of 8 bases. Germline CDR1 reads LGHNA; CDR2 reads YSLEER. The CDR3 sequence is CASSQGVGSGANVLTF. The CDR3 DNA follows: TGCGCCAGCAGCCAAGGAGTTGGTTCTGGGGCCAACGTCCTGACTTTC.

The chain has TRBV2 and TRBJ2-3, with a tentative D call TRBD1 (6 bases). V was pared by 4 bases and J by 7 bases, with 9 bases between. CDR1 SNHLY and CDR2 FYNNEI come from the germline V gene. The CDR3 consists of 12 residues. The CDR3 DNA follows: TGTGCCAGCAGTGCCGGGACAAATACGCAGTATTTT. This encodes CASSAGTNTQYF.

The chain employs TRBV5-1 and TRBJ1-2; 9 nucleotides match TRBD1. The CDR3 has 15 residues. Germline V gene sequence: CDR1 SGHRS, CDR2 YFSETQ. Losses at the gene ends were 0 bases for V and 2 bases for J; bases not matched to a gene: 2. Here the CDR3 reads CASSLAGTGNYGYTF. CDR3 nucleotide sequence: TGCGCCAGCAGCTTGGCCGGGACAGGGAACTATGGCTACACCTTC. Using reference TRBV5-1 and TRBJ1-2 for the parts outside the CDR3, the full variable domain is KAGVTQTPRYLIKTRGQQVTLSCSPISGHRSVSWYQQTPGQGLQFLFEYFSETQRNKGNFPGRFSGRQFSNSRSEMNVSTLELGDSALYLCASSLAGTGNYGYTFGSGTRLTVV.

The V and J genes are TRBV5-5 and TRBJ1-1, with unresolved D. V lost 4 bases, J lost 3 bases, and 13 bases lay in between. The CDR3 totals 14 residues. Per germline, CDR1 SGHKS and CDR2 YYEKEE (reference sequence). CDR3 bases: TGTGCCAGCAGCCCTGGCAGGTGGGACACTGAAGCTTTCTTT. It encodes CASSPGRWDTEAFF.

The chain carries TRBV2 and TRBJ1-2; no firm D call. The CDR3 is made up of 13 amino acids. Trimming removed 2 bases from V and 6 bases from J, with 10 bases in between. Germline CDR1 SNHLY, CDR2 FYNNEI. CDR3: CASSENREDGYTF. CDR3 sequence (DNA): TGTGCCAGCAGTGAAAACCGGGAGGATGGCTACACCTTC.

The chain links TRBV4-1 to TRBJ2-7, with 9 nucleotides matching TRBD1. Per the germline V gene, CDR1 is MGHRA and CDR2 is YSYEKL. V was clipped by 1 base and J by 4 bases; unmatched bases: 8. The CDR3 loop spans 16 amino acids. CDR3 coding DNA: TGCGCCAGCAGCCAAGCAGATACAGGGGGCCCTTACGAGCAGTACTTC. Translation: CASSQADTGGPYEQYF.